The present T cell receptor beta chain was sequenced within a study of T-cell memory formation after mild COVID-19. For the study at large: TCR clusters were mostly confined to one donor each. Points from the study as a whole: That cross-reactive memory joined was suggested by some responding clones appearing in pre-infection memory.

This clonotype was seen a few times. No antigen is known for it. Germline V gene data show CDR1 as SGHDT and CDR2 as YYEEEE. J gave up 0 bases and V 2 bases, and 4 bases lay outside the gene matches. CDR3 length: 15 residues. In TCRdb, the 5' RACE reads were re-called with MiXCR into one record per CDR3 protein. The sample holds hundreds of thousands of distinct CDR3 sequences, roughly 18% seen once. This rearrangement joins TRBV5-6 to TRBJ1-2; 7 bases map to TRBD1. This sequence was found in an adult woman who had mild COVID-19 (a few samples of this study predate the infection). Cell type and time point are not known. The sequenced sample was PBMCs or a T cell subset sorted from them (not recorded which). CDR3 protein: CASSFQGVANYGYTF. In DNA form, the CDR3 reads TGTGCCAGCAGCTTTCAGGGGGTGGCTAACTATGGCTACACCTTC.